The rows below give T cell receptor beta chains drawn from one sample of a study of shared clonotypes between healthy human individuals. The assay was immunoSEQ multiplex PCR, and TCRdb's table has in-frame clones only and misses some. The sample lists about 2.4 million clones, 80% to 95% occurring once. Input material: naive CD4+ T cells from PBMCs. These receptors all come from a man aged 18-30 years in good health. Some clones in this sample may be carry-over from other donors' samples. Each CDR3 is given with its conserved first and last residue. D genes are given only for firm matches. Expanded clones are given a class, and other clones once, few, many or no size at all.

cdr3_nt,cdr3_aa,v_call,j_call,clone_size,d_call
TGTGCCTGGGGAGACACGGGGGAGACCCAGTACTTC,CAWGDTGETQYF,TRBV30,TRBJ2-5,NA,NA
TGCGCCAGCAGTTCCCCTAGCCTCGACGAGACCCAGTACTTC,CASSSPSLDETQYF,TRBV5-1,TRBJ2-5,NA,NA
TGCGCCAGCAGCCAAGATTGGCTCAAATTTAGGCCTAGCACAGATACGCAGTATTTT,CASSQDWLKFRPSTDTQYF,TRBV4-1,TRBJ2-3,NA,NA
TGTGCCAGCAGCTTGGTTAGCGGGAGGGCAGGAGATACGCAGTATTTT,CASSLVSGRAGDTQYF,TRBV5-5,TRBJ2-3,NA,TRBD2
TGTGCCAGCACCGGACTAGCGGGAGTGGGAGAGACCCAGTACTTC,CASTGLAGVGETQYF,TRBV6-1,TRBJ2-5,NA,TRBD2
TGTGCCAGCAGCTTAACCCTTGGGACAGGGGGCATTGGCTACACCTTC,CASSLTLGTGGIGYTF,TRBV7-3,TRBJ1-2,once,TRBD1
TGTGCCAGCAGCCAAGTGGGGAGGGGTGGGGCAGATACGCAGTATTTT,CASSQVGRGGADTQYF,TRBV4-2,TRBJ2-3,NA,TRBD2
TGCGCCAGCAGCTTTGGCCGGGACACAAGCACAGATACGCAGTATTTT,CASSFGRDTSTDTQYF,TRBV5-1,TRBJ2-3,NA,NA
TGTGCCAGCAGCTTAAGCCCAGGGATGAACACTGAAGCTTTCTTT,CASSLSPGMNTEAFF,TRBV7-3,TRBJ1-1,NA,NA
TGCAGCGTTGAAGATCGGGGGGCGGGTAACTCCTACGAGCAGTACTTC,CSVEDRGAGNSYEQYF,TRBV29-1,TRBJ2-7,NA,NA
TGTGCCAGCAGTGAGAGTAAGGGACAGGGCAATCAGCCCCAGCATTTT,CASSESKGQGNQPQHF,TRBV2,TRBJ1-5,NA,TRBD1
TGTGCCAGCAGCCTACCAAAACCGGGGACGGGCACCGGGGAGCTGTTTTTT,CASSLPKPGTGTGELFF,TRBV14,TRBJ2-2,NA,NA
TGTGCCAGCAGCTTAAGCCAGGCTAACTATGGCTACACCTTC,CASSLSQANYGYTF,TRBV7-2,TRBJ1-2,NA,NA
TGTGCCAGCAGCTCCGGGACTACTCTCTACGAGCAGTACTTC,CASSSGTTLYEQYF,TRBV7-3,TRBJ2-7,NA,TRBD2
TGTGCCACAAGGGGTTGGAGCAGGGAATCCACAGATACGCAGTATTTT,CATRGWSRESTDTQYF,TRBV10-3,TRBJ2-3,NA,NA
TGTGCCAGCAGCGTAGGAGCGGGAGTCGGCACCGGGGAGCTGTTTTTT,CASSVGAGVGTGELFF,TRBV9,TRBJ2-2,NA,TRBD2
TGTGCCAGCAGCGTTAACACTGAAGCTTTCTTT,CASSVNTEAFF,TRBV13,TRBJ1-1,NA,NA
TGTGCCAGCAGCTCTACCCCGGGACAGGGGGACCAACAGCAGTACTTC,CASSSTPGQGDQQQYF,TRBV5-8,TRBJ2-7,NA,TRBD1
TGTGCCAGCAGCCCGAACAGGACAGGGCTTATCTATGGCTACACCTTC,CASSPNRTGLIYGYTF,TRBV21-1,TRBJ1-2,NA,NA
TGTGCCAGCAGTTACTCGAGGACAGTACAAGAGACCCAGTACTTC,CASSYSRTVQETQYF,TRBV6-6,TRBJ2-5,NA,NA
TGTGCCTGGCAACAGGGATACTATGGCTACACCTTC,CAWQQGYYGYTF,TRBV30,TRBJ1-2,NA,NA
TGTGCCAGCAGCTTGGAAGCGGGAGGTGTGACCGGGGAGCTGTTTTTT,CASSLEAGGVTGELFF,TRBV7-3,TRBJ2-2,NA,TRBD2
TGTGCCAGCAGCTTACCAGCCCGAGCTAGCGGGAGCTACAATGAGCAGTTCTTC,CASSLPARASGSYNEQFF,TRBV7-9,TRBJ2-1,NA,TRBD2
TGTGCCAGCAGCCCGGGGGGCGGAGCCTACAATGAGCAGTTCTTC,CASSPGGGAYNEQFF,TRBV4-2,TRBJ2-1,NA,NA
TGTGCCAGCAGCTTTAAGGGCCACCTCGGCTACACCTTC,CASSFKGHLGYTF,TRBV7-2,TRBJ1-2,NA,NA
TGTGCCAGTAGTAAGATCGACAGGGATGGCACTGAAGCTTTCTTT,CASSKIDRDGTEAFF,TRBV19,TRBJ1-1,NA,TRBD1
TGCGCCAGCAGCTTCGATGGCAGATCCTACAATGAGCAGTTCTTC,CASSFDGRSYNEQFF,TRBV5-1,TRBJ2-1,NA,NA
TGTGCCAGCAGCCCTAGCGGGAGAGTGGAGACCCAGTACTTC,CASSPSGRVETQYF,TRBV7-9,TRBJ2-5,once,TRBD2
TGTGCCAGCAGCTTCCTCGACCGTTCCTACGAGCAGTACTTC,CASSFLDRSYEQYF,TRBV7-3,TRBJ2-7,NA,NA
TGTGCCAGTAGTGATGTCGCGGGGTTCCAAGAGACCCAGTACTTC,CASSDVAGFQETQYF,TRBV19,TRBJ2-5,NA,NA
TGCGCCAGCAGCCGTCGACAGCAAGAGACCCAGTACTTC,CASSRRQQETQYF,TRBV5-1,TRBJ2-5,NA,NA
TGTGCCAGCAGCCCCGGTTTCGACCCGGGCGGCACAGATACGCAGTATTTT,CASSPGFDPGGTDTQYF,TRBV11-2,TRBJ2-3,NA,NA
TGTGCCAGCAGTCCGACAGGAGACAATGAGCAGTTCTTC,CASSPTGDNEQFF,TRBV6-5,TRBJ2-1,NA,NA
TGTGCCAGCAGCGCTAGAGACAGGGCTGAAGCTTTCTTT,CASSARDRAEAFF,TRBV9,TRBJ1-1,NA,TRBD1
TGTGCCAGCAGTACAGGGTCGGCGGGTGGCTACACCTTC,CASSTGSAGGYTF,TRBV2,TRBJ1-2,once,NA
TGTGCCAGCAGCTTACAGGGGGTAACCGGGGAGCTGTTTTTT,CASSLQGVTGELFF,TRBV7-2,TRBJ2-2,NA,TRBD1
TGTGCCAGCCGATGGACAGGCAGCCAGGCCTTC,CASRWTGSQAF,TRBV2,TRBJ1-2,NA,TRBD1
TGTGCCAGCAGCTTAGACAGGGTTTTCTCCTACGAGCAGTACTTC,CASSLDRVFSYEQYF,TRBV7-2,TRBJ2-7,NA,NA
TGTGCCAGCAGCCTTTGGGACAGGGAGGCATACAGAAACATTCAGTACTTC,CASSLWDREAYRNIQYF,TRBV28,TRBJ2-4,NA,TRBD1
TGCGCCAGCAGTCGCGAGGGGGCTCGGAATCAGCCCCAGCATTTT,CASSREGARNQPQHF,TRBV5-1,TRBJ1-5,NA,TRBD1
TGTGCCAGCAGCCCCAGATATTCAAGGGAGACCCAGTACTTC,CASSPRYSRETQYF,TRBV9,TRBJ2-5,NA,NA
TGTGCCAGCAGCCAAGAAGCGGGTCGCTCACATGGGTTCTTC,CASSQEAGRSHGFF,TRBV4-2,TRBJ2-1,NA,NA
TGTGCCAGCAGTCGAACAGGGACAGTAGGTGAAAAACTGTTTTTT,CASSRTGTVGEKLFF,TRBV7-3,TRBJ1-4,NA,TRBD1
TGTGCCAGCAGCTTCGCAGGGCCAACCTACGAGCAGTACTTC,CASSFAGPTYEQYF,TRBV7-8,TRBJ2-7,NA,NA
TGTGCCAGCAGTACCCCCAGGGGGCGTGCTTTCTTT,CASSTPRGRAFF,TRBV6-5,TRBJ1-1,NA,TRBD1
TGCGCCAGCAGCTTGGACCTTAGCACAGATACGCAGTATTTT,CASSLDLSTDTQYF,TRBV5-1,TRBJ2-3,NA,NA
TGTGCCAGCTTGGGACTAGCGGGGGGAGGGCAGTTCTTC,CASLGLAGGGQFF,TRBV7-9,TRBJ2-1,NA,TRBD2